Listed below are T cell receptor beta chains from one sample, sequenced in a study of blood T cell repertoires in COVID-19. Profiling relied on immunoSEQ multiplex PCR, and the TCRdb table lists in-frame clones only, not all of them. Among around 260,000 clones listed, 88% were seen once. The sequenced material came from peripheral blood. These receptors came from a man aged 55 to 70 who had recovered from COVID-19. Each CDR3 is given with its conserved first and last residue. D genes are given only for firm matches. Some rows have no size entry. The others give once, few or many, or a class for an expanded clone.

v_gene: TRBV11-3
j_gene: TRBJ2-2
d_gene: -
abundance: -
CDR3aa: CASSPEGGLWTGELFF
CDR3nt: TGTGCCAGCAGCCCCGAGGGGGGGCTCTGGACCGGGGAGCTGTTTTTT

v_gene: TRBV19
j_gene: TRBJ1-6
d_gene: TRBD1
abundance: few
CDR3aa: CASSIDRGQQSNSPLHF
CDR3nt: TGTGCCAGTAGTATAGATCGGGGACAGCAATCTAATTCACCCCTCCACTTT

v_gene: TRBV7-6
j_gene: TRBJ1-2
d_gene: -
abundance: once
CDR3aa: CASSSGQSPGADGYTF
CDR3nt: TGTGCCAGCAGCTCCGGACAGTCCCCGGGCGCTGATGGCTACACCTTC

v_gene: TRBV7-7
j_gene: TRBJ2-1
d_gene: -
abundance: once
CDR3aa: CASSYSKTGYNEQFF
CDR3nt: TGTGCCAGCAGCTACTCGAAAACCGGTTACAATGAGCAGTTCTTC

v_gene: TRBV5-4
j_gene: TRBJ1-6
d_gene: -
abundance: -
CDR3aa: CASSRRDANSPLHF
CDR3nt: TGTGCCAGCAGCCGCCGGGATGCTAATTCACCCCTCCACTTT

v_gene: TRBV5-4
j_gene: TRBJ2-2
d_gene: -
abundance: -
CDR3aa: CASSWRDSRGTGELFF
CDR3nt: TGTGCCAGCAGCTGGCGGGACAGCCGGGGCACCGGGGAGCTGTTTTTT

v_gene: TRBV9
j_gene: TRBJ2-7
d_gene: TRBD1
abundance: -
CDR3aa: CASSATDRAMYEQYF
CDR3nt: TGTGCCAGCAGCGCGACAGACAGGGCAATGTACGAGCAGTACTTC

v_gene: TRBV2
j_gene: TRBJ2-1
d_gene: -
abundance: once
CDR3aa: CASSEAGELNEQFF
CDR3nt: TGTGCCAGCAGTGAAGCGGGCGAACTCAATGAGCAGTTCTTC

v_gene: TRBV19
j_gene: TRBJ2-3
d_gene: -
abundance: once
CDR3aa: CASSGGAHSTDTQYF
CDR3nt: TGTGCCAGTAGTGGGGGGGCTCACAGCACAGATACGCAGTATTTT

v_gene: TRBV9
j_gene: TRBJ1-5
d_gene: TRBD1
abundance: once
CDR3aa: CASSVGQGNNQPQHF
CDR3nt: TGTGCCAGCAGCGTAGGACAGGGGAACAATCAGCCCCAGCATTTT

v_gene: TRBV6-5
j_gene: TRBJ1-6
d_gene: -
abundance: -
CDR3aa: CASSYSTANNSPLHF
CDR3nt: TGTGCCAGCAGTTACTCGACAGCTAATAATTCACCCCTCCACTTT

v_gene: TRBV4-1
j_gene: TRBJ2-2
d_gene: TRBD1
abundance: -
CDR3aa: CASSQSPRGQGRNTGELFF
CDR3nt: TGCGCCAGCAGCCAATCCCCTCGAGGACAGGGACGGAACACCGGGGAGCTGTTTTTT

v_gene: TRBV6-5
j_gene: TRBJ1-1
d_gene: TRBD1
abundance: -
CDR3aa: CASRRQGQTEAFF
CDR3nt: TGTGCCAGCAGGCGACAGGGTCAGACTGAAGCTTTCTTT

v_gene: TRBV5-4
j_gene: TRBJ1-2
d_gene: TRBD1
abundance: -
CDR3aa: CASTRDREGYGYTF
CDR3nt: TGTGCCAGCACCCGGGACAGGGAGGGCTATGGCTACACCTTC

v_gene: TRBV27
j_gene: TRBJ2-7
d_gene: -
abundance: few
CDR3aa: CASSFEGLGLYF
CDR3nt: TGTGCCAGCAGTTTCGAGGGACTGGGGTTATACTTC

v_gene: TRBV7-7
j_gene: TRBJ1-5
d_gene: TRBD1
abundance: -
CDR3aa: CASSQGQNQPQHF
CDR3nt: TGTGCCAGCAGCCAGGGACAGAATCAGCCCCAGCATTTT

v_gene: TRBV30
j_gene: TRBJ2-3
d_gene: -
abundance: -
CDR3aa: CAWSRSTDTQYF
CDR3nt: TGTGCCTGGAGTCGTAGCACAGATACGCAGTATTTT

v_gene: TRBV5-4
j_gene: TRBJ1-1
d_gene: -
abundance: -
CDR3aa: CASSLPGVMNTEAFF
CDR3nt: TGTGCCAGCAGCCTTCCAGGGGTCATGAACACTGAAGCTTTCTTT

v_gene: TRBV18
j_gene: TRBJ1-2
d_gene: -
abundance: -
CDR3aa: CASSPLGRGKGYTF
CDR3nt: TGTGCCAGCTCACCACTTGGCAGGGGAAAAGGCTACACCTTC

v_gene: TRBV5-1
j_gene: TRBJ2-4
d_gene: TRBD2
abundance: few
CDR3aa: CASSLEASGGNVNRVAKNIQYF
CDR3nt: TGCGCCAGCAGCTTGGAGGCTAGCGGGGGGAACGTCAACCGAGTAGCCAAAAACATTCAGTACTTC

v_gene: TRBV11-2
j_gene: TRBJ1-3
d_gene: -
abundance: -
CDR3aa: CASSKYRDIPSSGNTIYF
CDR3nt: TGTGCCAGCAGCAAGTACCGGGACATCCCTAGCTCTGGAAACACCATATATTTT

v_gene: TRBV6-5
j_gene: TRBJ1-2
d_gene: -
abundance: once
CDR3aa: CASRREIGGYTF
CDR3nt: TGTGCCTCCAGGCGGGAAATTGGAGGCTACACCTTC